The source of this T cell receptor beta chain is a study of blood T cells in healthy people across ages (dated by TCRdb to the mid-2010s). Turning to the overall study: Template switching captured roughly one uniquely barcoded TCR beta cDNA molecule per two T cells in model experiments. The study measured age-related changes in TCR beta repertoire diversity using deep sequencing normalized with unique cDNA molecular identifiers. The donors were split into four age groups: young (average around 16 years), middle-aged (roughly 39), aged (more than 55) and long-lived (over 80). To avoid experimental bias, donors of different ages were spread randomly across the sequencing lanes. The study analyzed two additional independent replicas of 1 million unique cDNA reads from the same blood draw for two donors, one aged 18 to 30 and one aged 80 or older. General conclusions and limits of the study: Estimates of total diversity based on one million sequenced T cells were regarded as lower bounds and as underestimates. A strong correlation was found between observed TCR beta diversity and the percentage of naive T cells measured by flow cytometry. Because profiling used bulk unsorted PBMCs, naive and antigen-experienced compartments could not be compared conclusively. Observed TCR beta diversity per million T cells fell roughly linearly with age, and a significant reduction was already apparent by age approximately 41. Compared with the aged group, more naive CD4+ T cells, fewer expanded clones and increased TCR diversity were shown by the long-lived group, suggesting age selection. Donor CMV infection status was unknown, potentially confounding age-related changes in expanded clonotypes.

The 39 donors, aged about 6 to 100 years, were systemically healthy Caucasian individuals from Russia. Each donor gave about 9.7 milliliters of peripheral blood, drawn into EDTA-treated Vacutainer tubes. Ficoll-Paque density-gradient centrifugation was used to isolate PBMCs, with at least 7 million obtained per sample. Total RNA was extracted from PBMCs with Trizol reagent, with at least 5.5 micrograms obtained per sample. For every donor, flow cytometry on a PBMC aliquot measured the percentage of naive CD45RAhigh/CD27high T cells. The germline V gene encodes CDR1 LGHDT and CDR2 YNNKEL (reference sequence). Including the terminal cysteine and phenylalanine, the CDR3 comprises 18 residues. The DNA shown is the 54-base CDR3, in frame from base 1. Trimming takes 2 bases off V and 3 bases off J; junction bases not matched to a gene: 10. For this clonotype: The target of this receptor is not known. The sample holds no much larger clone one base away, and base qualities are not on file.

The library was made by 5' RACE. Instrument on record: Illumina HiSeq 2500. A second roughly 7 to 11 cycle PCR used a sample-barcoded 5' primer and a J-beta primer mix. Each TCR beta cDNA molecule received a unique molecular identifier from a template-switch 5' adaptor carrying 12 random nucleotides. At least 3 million CDR3-containing paired-end reads were obtained from each sample. First-strand cDNA synthesis was performed from all RNA using the Mint cDNA synthesis kit, with priming by a TRBC-specific oligonucleotide. After uracil-DNA glycosylase treatment, a first 18-cycle PCR used universal primers M1SS and BC2_uni_R on all cDNA. In the authors' own workflow: For normalization, 1 million high-quality reads were randomly selected from each sample, with every read carrying a distinct molecular identifier. Reads with shared molecular identifiers were discarded instead of being binned into consensus sequences. CDR3 identification, clonotype clustering and error correction used MiTCR with a Q25 quality threshold and the strictest error-elimination algorithm. Lower-bound total TCR beta diversity was estimated with a nonparametric unseen species model using Euler transformation. TCRdb reanalyzed the raw reads on its own, using fastp at Q25 for trimming and MiXCR for clone calling, and kept in-frame beta chains. Rows with a matching CDR3 protein are joined into one entry that keeps the most common DNA and genes. The V and J calls and clone size are TCRdb's, not the authors'. The sample data list about 1.4 million distinct CDR3 sequences, and roughly 60% of these were observed just once. The top ten clones comprise 6.5% to 8.5% of the sample.

The sequence is built from TRBV3-1 and TRBJ2-1, and 10 junction bases match TRBD2. Sequenced input: blood. The TCR originated in a man younger than 35 in good health. For the CDR3, the sequence is CASSQPFKRGGFYNEQFF. In nucleotides, the sequence is TGTGCCAGCAGCCAACCATTCAAGCGGGGGGGGTTCTACAATGAGCAGTTCTTC.